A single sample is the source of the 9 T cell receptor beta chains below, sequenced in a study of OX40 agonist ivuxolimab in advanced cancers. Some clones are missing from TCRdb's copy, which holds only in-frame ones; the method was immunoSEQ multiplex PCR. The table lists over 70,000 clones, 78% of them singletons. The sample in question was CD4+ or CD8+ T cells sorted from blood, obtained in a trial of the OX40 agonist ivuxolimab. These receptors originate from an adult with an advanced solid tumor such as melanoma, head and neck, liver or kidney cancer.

The CDR3 DNA reads as TGTGCCAGCAGCTTACCTCTTCAGGGTTCGAACACCGGGGAGCTGTTTTTT. It codes for CASSLPLQGSNTGELFF. This chain joins TRBV5-8 and TRBJ2-2, with D perhaps matching TRBD1 (5 bases). The V and J ends lost 2 bases and 0 bases respectively, with 14 bases between them. The CDR3 covers 17 residues. Germline V CDR1 and CDR2: SGHTS, YDEGEE.

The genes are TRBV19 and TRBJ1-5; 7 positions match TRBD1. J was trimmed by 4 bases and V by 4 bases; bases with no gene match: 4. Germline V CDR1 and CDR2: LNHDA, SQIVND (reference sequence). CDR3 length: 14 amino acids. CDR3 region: CASSSDRVNQPQHF. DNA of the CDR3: TGTGCCAGTAGTAGTGACAGGGTAAATCAGCCCCAGCATTTT.

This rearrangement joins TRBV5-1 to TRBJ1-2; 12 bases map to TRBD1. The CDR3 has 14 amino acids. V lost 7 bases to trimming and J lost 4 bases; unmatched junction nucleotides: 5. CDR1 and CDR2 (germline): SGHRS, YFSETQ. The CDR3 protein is CASGTGGSGYGYTF. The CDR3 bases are TGCGCCAGCGGGACAGGGGGCTCGGGCTATGGCTACACCTTC.

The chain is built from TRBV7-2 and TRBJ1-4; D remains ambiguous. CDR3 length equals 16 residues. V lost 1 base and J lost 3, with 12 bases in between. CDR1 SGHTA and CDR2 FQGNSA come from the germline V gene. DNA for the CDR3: TGTGCCAGCAGCTTAGGACAAAGTGGGTCTAATGAAAAACTGTTTTTT. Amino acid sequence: CASSLGQSGSNEKLFF.

DNA for the CDR3: TGTGCCACCCTAGGGGGGGGCGGGAGTGGGGAGACCCAGTACTTC. Translation gives CATLGGGGSGETQYF. V and J are TRBV2 and TRBJ2-5, with D possibly TRBD2 on 7 matching bases. The germline gives CDR1 SNHLY, CDR2 FYNNEI. Trimming took off 10 bases at V and 5 bases at J, with 23 bases between the two ends. This CDR3 is 15 amino acids long.

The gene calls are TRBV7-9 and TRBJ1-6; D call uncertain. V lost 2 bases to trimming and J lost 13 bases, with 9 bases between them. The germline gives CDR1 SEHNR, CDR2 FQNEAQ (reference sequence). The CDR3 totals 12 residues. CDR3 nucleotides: TGTGCCAGCAGCTTATCCCCGAGGCCCCTCCACTTT. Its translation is CASSLSPRPLHF.

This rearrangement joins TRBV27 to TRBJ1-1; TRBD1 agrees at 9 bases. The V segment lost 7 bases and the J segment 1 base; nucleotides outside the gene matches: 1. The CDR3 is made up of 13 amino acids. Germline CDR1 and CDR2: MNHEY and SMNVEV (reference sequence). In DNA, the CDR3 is TGTGCCAGCAAGGGACAGGGGAACACTGAAGCTTTCTTT. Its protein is CASKGQGNTEAFF.

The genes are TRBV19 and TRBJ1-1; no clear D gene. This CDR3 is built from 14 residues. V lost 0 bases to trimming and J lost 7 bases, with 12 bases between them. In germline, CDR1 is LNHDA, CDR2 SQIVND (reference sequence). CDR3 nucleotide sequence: TGTGCCAGTAGTATAGACCACAGTAGAATTGAAGCTTTCTTT. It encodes CASSIDHSRIEAFF.

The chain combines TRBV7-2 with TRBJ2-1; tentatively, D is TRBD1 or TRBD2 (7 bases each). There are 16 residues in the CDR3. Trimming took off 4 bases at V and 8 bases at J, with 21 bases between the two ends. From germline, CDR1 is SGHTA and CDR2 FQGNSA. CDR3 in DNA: TGTGCCAGCAGCTCTATAGGGGGCGGGAGACCATATGAGCAGTTCTTC. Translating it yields CASSSIGGGRPYEQFF. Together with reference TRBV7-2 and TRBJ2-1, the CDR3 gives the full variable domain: GAGVSQSPSNKVTEKGKDVELRCDPISGHTALYWYRQSLGQGLEFLIYFQGNSAPDKSGLPSDRFSAERTGGSVSTLTIQRTQQEDSAVYLCASSSIGGGRPYEQFFGPGTRLTVL.